Each of the 5 T cell receptor beta chains below was sequenced from the same sample in a study of blood T cell repertoires in COVID-19. Some clones are missing from TCRdb's copy, which holds only in-frame ones; the method was immunoSEQ multiplex PCR. The table lists over 200,000 clones, approximately 84% of them singletons. The sample comprised peripheral blood. These receptors were obtained from a man aged 45-65 years with COVID-19, enrolled during active disease.

The V and J genes are TRBV7-6 and TRBJ2-2; tentative D call: TRBD1 (6 bases). The V gene's germline CDR1 is SGHVS and CDR2 FNYEAQ. Trimming cost V 4 bases and J 3 bases, with 12 bases left between them. The CDR3 consists of 15 residues. The DNA of the CDR3 is TGTGCCAGCAGCTCCGGGACAATGGACACCGGGGAGCTGTTTTTT. As protein: CASSSGTMDTGELFF.

V and J are TRBV5-4 and TRBJ2-7; tentative D call: TRBD1 (6 bases). V lost 7 bases to trimming and J lost 0 bases, with 14 bases between them. CDR1 is SGHNT and CDR2 is YYREEE in the germline V gene (reference sequence). The CDR3 spans 14 residues. CDR3 sequence reads: CASAGGHGSYEQYF. The CDR3 bases are TGTGCCAGCGCTGGGGGCCACGGCTCCTACGAGCAGTACTTC.

The CDR3 DNA reads as TGTGCCAGTAACCCAAACAGGGGGACTCACTACGAGCAGTACTTC. Encoded protein: CASNPNRGTHYEQYF. The rearrangement joins TRBV19 to TRBJ2-7; 8 nucleotides line up with TRBD1. The CDR3 loop spans 15 amino acids. J gave up 3 bases and V 7 bases, and 11 bases lay outside the gene matches. CDR1 LNHDA and CDR2 SQIVND come from the germline V gene (reference sequence).

This clone was picked up a small number of times. The chain is built from TRBV19 and TRBJ2-2; D is uncertain. The ends were cut back, 5 bases at V and 5 bases at J, with 3 bases in the middle. The CDR3 contains 11 residues. CDR1 and CDR2 from the germline V gene are LNHDA and SQIVND (reference sequence). CDR3 loop: CASSQTGELFF. The CDR3 DNA follows: TGTGCCAGTAGTCAAACCGGGGAGCTGTTTTTT.

The chain recombines TRBV6-5 with TRBJ1-4; D unresolved. V dropped 0 bases and J dropped 4 bases, with 6 bases sitting between them. Germline V gives CDR1 MNHEY, CDR2 SVGAGI. The CDR3 has 14 residues. CDR3 sequence: CASSYSRFNEKLFF. The DNA for the CDR3 is TGTGCCAGCAGTTACTCTCGGTTTAATGAAAAACTGTTTTTT.